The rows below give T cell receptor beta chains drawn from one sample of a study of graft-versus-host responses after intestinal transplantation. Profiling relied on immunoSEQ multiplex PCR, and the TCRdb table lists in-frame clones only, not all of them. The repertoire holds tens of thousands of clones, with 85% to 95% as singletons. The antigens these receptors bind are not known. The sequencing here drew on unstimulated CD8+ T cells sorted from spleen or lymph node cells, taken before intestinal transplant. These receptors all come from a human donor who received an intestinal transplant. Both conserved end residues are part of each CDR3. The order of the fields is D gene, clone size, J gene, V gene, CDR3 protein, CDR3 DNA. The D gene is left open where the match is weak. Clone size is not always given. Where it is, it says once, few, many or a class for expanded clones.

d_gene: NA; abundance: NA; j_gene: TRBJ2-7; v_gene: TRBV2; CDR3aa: CASINGNSYEQYF; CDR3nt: TGTGCCAGCATTAACGGGAACTCCTACGAGCAGTACTTC
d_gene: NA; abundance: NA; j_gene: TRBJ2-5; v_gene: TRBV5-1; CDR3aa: CASSLDGGSMETQYF; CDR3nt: TGCGCCAGCAGCTTGGATGGCGGCTCCATGGAGACCCAGTACTTC
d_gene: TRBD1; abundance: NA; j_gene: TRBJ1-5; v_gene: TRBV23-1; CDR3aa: CASSHRTGINQPQHF; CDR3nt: TGCGCCAGCAGTCATAGGACAGGAATCAATCAGCCCCAGCATTTT
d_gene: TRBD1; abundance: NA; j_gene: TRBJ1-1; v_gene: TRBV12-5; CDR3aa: CASGLTDGQGRYTEAFF; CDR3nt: TGTGCTAGTGGGCTAACTGACGGACAGGGAAGGTACACTGAAGCTTTCTTT
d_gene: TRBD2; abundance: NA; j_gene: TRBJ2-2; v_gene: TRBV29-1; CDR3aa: CSALREGRIPGTRSTGELFF; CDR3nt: TGCAGCGCCCTGCGGGAGGGCAGAATCCCCGGGACTAGGAGTACCGGGGAGCTGTTTTTT
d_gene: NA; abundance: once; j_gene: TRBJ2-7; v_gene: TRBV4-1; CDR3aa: CASSHARGEQYF; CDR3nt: TGCGCCAGCAGCCACGCCCGGGGCGAGCAGTACTTC
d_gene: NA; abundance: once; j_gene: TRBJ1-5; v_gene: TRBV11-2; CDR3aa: CASSLGWEGNQPQHF; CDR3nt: TGTGCCAGCAGCTTAGGTTGGGAAGGAAATCAGCCCCAGCATTTT
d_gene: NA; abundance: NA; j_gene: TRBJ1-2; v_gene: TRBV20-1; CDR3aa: CSARAGFGYTF; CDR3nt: TGCAGTGCTAGAGCTGGGTTTGGCTACACCTTC
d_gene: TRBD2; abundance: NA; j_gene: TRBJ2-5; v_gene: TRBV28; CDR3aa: CASSSHLAGVAQETQYF; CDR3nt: TGTGCCAGCAGTTCCCATCTAGCGGGTGTAGCTCAAGAGACCCAGTACTTC
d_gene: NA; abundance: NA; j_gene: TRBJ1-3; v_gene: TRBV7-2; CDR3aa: CASSLQRSSGNTIYF; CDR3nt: TGTGCCAGCAGCTTGCAAAGATCCTCTGGAAACACCATATATTTT
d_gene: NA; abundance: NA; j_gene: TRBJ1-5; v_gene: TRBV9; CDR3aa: CASSAGYSNQPQHF; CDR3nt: TGTGCCAGCAGTGCAGGGTATAGCAATCAGCCCCAGCATTTT
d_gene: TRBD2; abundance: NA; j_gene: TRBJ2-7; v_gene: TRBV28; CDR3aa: CATLLAGDSAYEQYF; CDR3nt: TGTGCCACCCTCCTAGCGGGGGACTCTGCCTACGAGCAGTACTTC
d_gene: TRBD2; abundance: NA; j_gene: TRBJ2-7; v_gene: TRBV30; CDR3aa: CAWSPLRTSGYGQYF; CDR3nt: TGTGCCTGGAGTCCACTCCGGACTAGCGGCTACGGGCAGTACTTC
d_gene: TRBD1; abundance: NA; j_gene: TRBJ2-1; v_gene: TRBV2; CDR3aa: CASSLDPTGESKDEQFF; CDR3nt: TGTGCCAGCAGTCTTGACCCGACAGGGGAAAGTAAGGATGAGCAGTTCTTC
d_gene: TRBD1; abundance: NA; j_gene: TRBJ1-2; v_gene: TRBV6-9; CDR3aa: CASMGQTYGYTF; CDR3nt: TGTGCCAGCATGGGACAGACCTATGGCTACACCTTC
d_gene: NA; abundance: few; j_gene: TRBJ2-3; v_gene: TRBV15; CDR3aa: CATSPAGLTDTQYF; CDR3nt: TGTGCCACCAGCCCGGCGGGATTAACGGATACGCAGTATTTT
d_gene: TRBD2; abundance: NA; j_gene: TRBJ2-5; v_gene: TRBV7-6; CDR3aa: CASTPGDSGEVEETQYF; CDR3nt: TGTGCCAGCACCCCAGGCGATAGCGGGGAGGTGGAAGAGACCCAGTACTTC
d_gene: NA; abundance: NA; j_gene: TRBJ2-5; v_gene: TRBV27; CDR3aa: CASSSFLSSLEGSSGTQYF; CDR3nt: TGTGCCAGCAGTTCATTTCTTTCGAGTCTCGAAGGCAGCTCGGGGACCCAGTACTTC
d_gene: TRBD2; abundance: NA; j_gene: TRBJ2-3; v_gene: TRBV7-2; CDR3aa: CASSLARSSGSTDTQYF; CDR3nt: TGTGCCAGCAGCTTAGCGCGGAGTAGCGGGAGCACAGATACGCAGTATTTT
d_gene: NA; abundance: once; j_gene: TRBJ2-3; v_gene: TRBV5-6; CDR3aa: CASSLPTADTQYF; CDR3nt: TGTGCCAGCAGCTTGCCGACGGCAGATACGCAGTATTTT
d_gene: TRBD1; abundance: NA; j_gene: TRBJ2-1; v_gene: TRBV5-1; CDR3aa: CASSLAGQGSLSPDNEQFF; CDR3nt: TGCGCCAGCAGCTTGGCCGGACAGGGGTCCCTGAGTCCCGACAATGAGCAGTTCTTC
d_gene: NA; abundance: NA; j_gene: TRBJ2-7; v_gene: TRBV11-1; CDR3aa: CASSFQETSYEQYF; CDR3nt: TGTGCCAGCAGCTTTCAGGAAACGTCCTACGAGCAGTACTTC
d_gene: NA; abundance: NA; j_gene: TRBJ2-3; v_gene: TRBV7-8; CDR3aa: CASSIPVAGTDTQYF; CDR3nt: TGTGCCAGCAGCATCCCGGTAGCGGGCACAGATACGCAGTATTTT
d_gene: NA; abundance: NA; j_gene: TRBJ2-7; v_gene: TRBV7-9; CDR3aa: CASSLAGYYEQYF; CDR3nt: TGTGCCAGCAGCTTAGCCGGCTACTACGAGCAGTACTTC